This entry is about one T cell receptor (beta chain). Its antigen is as yet unknown. This sample was included in a study of CD8 T cells in ankylosing spondylitis. The study's findings and limits: In ankylosing spondylitis patients, matched synovial fluid reportedly showed significant enrichment of disease-linked clones. Seven to nine highly homologous variants formed a TCR beta motif that appeared characteristic of ankylosing spondylitis blood. Both synovial fluid and blood in reactive arthritis had previously been reported to carry some motif variants.

V lost 4 bases to trimming and J lost 5 bases, with 8 bases between them. In germline, CDR1 is KGHSH, CDR2 LQKENI. There are 12 residues in the CDR3. By quantitative 5'-RACE with molecular barcodes, the TCR beta libraries were made. From the 5' RACE reads, TCRdb called clonotypes with MiXCR, one entry per CDR3 protein. The sample consists of about 220,000 distinct CDR3 sequences, about 7.3% of them appearing once. Sequencing was performed on blood, either unsorted or a sorted T cell fraction (not recorded which). The clonotype originates from a male donor with ankylosing spondylitis. The chain has TRBV18 and TRBJ1-1; D remains ambiguous. CDR3 in DNA: TGTGCCAGCTCACATGCAAGGACTGAAGCTTTCTTT. This sequence encodes CASSHARTEAFF.